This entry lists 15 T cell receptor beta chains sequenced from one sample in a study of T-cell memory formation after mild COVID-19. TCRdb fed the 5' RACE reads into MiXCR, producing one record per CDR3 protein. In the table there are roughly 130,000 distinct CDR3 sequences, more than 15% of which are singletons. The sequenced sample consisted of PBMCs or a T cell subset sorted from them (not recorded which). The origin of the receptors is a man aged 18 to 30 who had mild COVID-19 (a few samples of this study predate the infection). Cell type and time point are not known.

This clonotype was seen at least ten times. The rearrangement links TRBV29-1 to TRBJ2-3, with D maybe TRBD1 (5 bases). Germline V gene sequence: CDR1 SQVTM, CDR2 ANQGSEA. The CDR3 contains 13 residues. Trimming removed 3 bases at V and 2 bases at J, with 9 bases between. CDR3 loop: CSVEGRFTDTQYF. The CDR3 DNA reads TGCAGCGTTGAGGGGCGGTTCACAGATACGCAGTATTTT.

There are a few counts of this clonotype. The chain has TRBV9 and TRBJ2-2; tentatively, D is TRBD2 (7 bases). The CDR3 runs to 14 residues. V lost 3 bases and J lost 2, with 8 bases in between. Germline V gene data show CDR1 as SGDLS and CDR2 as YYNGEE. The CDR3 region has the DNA TGTGCCAGCAGCGGGGGGGGCAACACCGGGGAGCTGTTTTTT. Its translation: CASSGGGNTGELFF. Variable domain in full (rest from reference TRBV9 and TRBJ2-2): DSGVTQTPKHLITATGQRVTLRCSPRSGDLSVYWYQQSLDQGLQFLIQYYNGEERAKGNILERFSAQQFPDLHSELNLSSLELGDSALYFCASSGGGNTGELFFGEGSRLTVL.

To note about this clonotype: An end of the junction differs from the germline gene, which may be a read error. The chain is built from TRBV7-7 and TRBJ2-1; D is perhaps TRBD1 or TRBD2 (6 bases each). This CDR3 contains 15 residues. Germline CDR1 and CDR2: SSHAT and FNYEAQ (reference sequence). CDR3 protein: CASSTGGSPYNEQFF. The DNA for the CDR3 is TGTGCTAGCAGCACCGGGGGCTCACCCTACAATGAGCAGTTCTTC.

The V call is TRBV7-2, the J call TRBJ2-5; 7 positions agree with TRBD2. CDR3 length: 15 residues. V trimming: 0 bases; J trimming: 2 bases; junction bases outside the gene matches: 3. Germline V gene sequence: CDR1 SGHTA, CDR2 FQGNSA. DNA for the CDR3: TGTGCCAGCAGCTTAGCCTTGGGGGGGCAAGAGACCCAGTACTTC. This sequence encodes CASSLALGGQETQYF.

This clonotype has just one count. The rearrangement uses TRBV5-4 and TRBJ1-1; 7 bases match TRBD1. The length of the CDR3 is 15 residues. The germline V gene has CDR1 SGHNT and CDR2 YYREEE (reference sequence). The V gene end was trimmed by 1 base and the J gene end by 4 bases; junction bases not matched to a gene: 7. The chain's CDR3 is CASSLQGGWTTEAFF. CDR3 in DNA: TGTGCCAGCAGCTTGCAGGGGGGATGGACCACTGAAGCTTTCTTT.

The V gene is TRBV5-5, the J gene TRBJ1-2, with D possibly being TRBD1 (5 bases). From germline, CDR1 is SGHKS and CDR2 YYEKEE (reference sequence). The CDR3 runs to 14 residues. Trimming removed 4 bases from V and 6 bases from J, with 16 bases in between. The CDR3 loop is CASSQITGRDGYTF. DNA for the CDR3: TGTGCCAGCAGCCAAATCACAGGAAGGGATGGCTACACCTTC.

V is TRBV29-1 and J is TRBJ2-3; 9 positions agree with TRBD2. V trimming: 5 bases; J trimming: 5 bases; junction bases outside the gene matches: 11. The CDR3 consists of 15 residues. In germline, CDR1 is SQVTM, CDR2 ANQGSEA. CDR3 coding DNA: TGCAGCGTTCCCCAGCGGGGGGCAATTTTAGATACGCAGTATTTT. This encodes CSVPQRGAILDTQYF.

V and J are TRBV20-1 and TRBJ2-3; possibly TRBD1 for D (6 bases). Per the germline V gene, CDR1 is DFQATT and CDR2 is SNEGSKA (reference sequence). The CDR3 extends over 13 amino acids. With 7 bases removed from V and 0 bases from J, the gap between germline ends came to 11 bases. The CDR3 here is CSGGPSSTDTQYF. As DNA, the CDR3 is TGCAGTGGGGGGCCCTCTAGCACAGATACGCAGTATTTT.

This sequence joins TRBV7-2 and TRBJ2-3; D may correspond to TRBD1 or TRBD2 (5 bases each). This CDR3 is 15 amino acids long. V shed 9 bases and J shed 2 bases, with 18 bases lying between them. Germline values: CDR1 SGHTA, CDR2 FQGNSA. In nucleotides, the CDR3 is TGTGCCAGTGAGCGAGTGGGGGACCCCACAGATACGCAGTATTTT. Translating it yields CASERVGDPTDTQYF. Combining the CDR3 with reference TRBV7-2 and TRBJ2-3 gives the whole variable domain GAGVSQSPSNKVTEKGKDVELRCDPISGHTALYWYRQSLGQGLEFLIYFQGNSAPDKSGLPSDRFSAERTGGSVSTLTIQRTQQEDSAVYLCASERVGDPTDTQYFGPGTRLTVL.

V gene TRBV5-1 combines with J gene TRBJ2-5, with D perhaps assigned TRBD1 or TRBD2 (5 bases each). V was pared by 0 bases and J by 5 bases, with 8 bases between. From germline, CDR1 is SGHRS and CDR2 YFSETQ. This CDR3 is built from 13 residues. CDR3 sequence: CASSLEGRETQYF. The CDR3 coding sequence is TGCGCCAGCAGCTTGGAGGGACGGGAGACCCAGTACTTC.

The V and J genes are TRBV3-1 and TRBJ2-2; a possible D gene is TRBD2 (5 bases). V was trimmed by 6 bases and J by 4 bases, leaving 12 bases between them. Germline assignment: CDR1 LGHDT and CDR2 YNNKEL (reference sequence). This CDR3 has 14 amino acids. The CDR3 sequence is CASSRGSGTGELFF. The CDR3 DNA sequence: TGTGCCAGCAGTCGAGGGTCCGGCACCGGGGAGCTGTTTTTT.

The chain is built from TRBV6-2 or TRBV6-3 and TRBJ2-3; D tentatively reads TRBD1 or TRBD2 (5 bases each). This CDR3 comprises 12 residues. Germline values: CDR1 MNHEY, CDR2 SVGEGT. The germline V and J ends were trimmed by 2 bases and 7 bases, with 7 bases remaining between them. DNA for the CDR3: TGTGCCAGCAGTTACGGGGGACATACGCAGTATTTT. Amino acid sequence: CASSYGGHTQYF.

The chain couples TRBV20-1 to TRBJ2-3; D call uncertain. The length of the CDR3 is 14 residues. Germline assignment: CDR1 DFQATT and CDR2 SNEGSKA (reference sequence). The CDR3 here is CSSRSPFVADTQYF. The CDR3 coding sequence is TGCAGCTCCCGGAGCCCGTTTGTAGCAGATACGCAGTATTTT.

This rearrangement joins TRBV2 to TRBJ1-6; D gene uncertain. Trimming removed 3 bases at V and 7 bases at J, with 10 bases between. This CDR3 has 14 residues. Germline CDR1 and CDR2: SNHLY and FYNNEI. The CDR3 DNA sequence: TGTGCCAGCAGTGACCGTTCGATGAATTCACCCCTCCACTTT. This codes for CASSDRSMNSPLHF.

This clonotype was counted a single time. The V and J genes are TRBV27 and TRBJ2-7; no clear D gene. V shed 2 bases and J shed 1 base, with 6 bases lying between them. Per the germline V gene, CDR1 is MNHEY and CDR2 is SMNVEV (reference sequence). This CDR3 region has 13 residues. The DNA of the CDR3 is TGTGCCAGCAGTTTAGCAGGATCCTACGAGCAGTACGTC. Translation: CASSLAGSYEQYV.